The 15 T cell receptor beta chains given below trace back to one sample, sequenced in a study of identical twins. TCRdb independently ran MiXCR on the 5' RACE reads; one entry per CDR3 protein. The sample records nearly 200,000 distinct CDR3 sequences, around 15% being singletons. The same data also went into a second study, on T cells expressing NK-cell markers.

Sequencing was performed on CD8+ T cells sorted from blood. These TCRs come from a young woman in good health.

This clonotype was detected only a few times. The rearrangement joins TRBV20-1 to TRBJ2-7; D unresolved. Germline-derived CDR1 and CDR2 are DFQATT and SNEGSKA (reference sequence). The CDR3 covers 12 residues. This CDR3 is CSAGPRNYEQYF. CDR3 nucleotide sequence: TGCAGCGCCGGACCTCGGAACTACGAGCAGTACTTC.

This clonotype was counted only a few times. The rearrangement links TRBV15 to TRBJ2-7; D possibly uses TRBD1 or TRBD2 (5 bases each). V lost 5 bases and J lost 6, with 14 bases in between. Germline V lookup: CDR1 LNHNV, CDR2 YYDKDF (reference sequence). The CDR3 loop spans 13 amino acids. The CDR3 nucleotides read TGTGCCACCAGCGAGGGGATGGGTTTCGAGCAGTACTTC. It is translated as CATSEGMGFEQYF.

This clonotype was counted between two and nine times. The chain recombines TRBV20-1 with TRBJ1-2, with TRBD1 as a possible D gene (5 bases). Germline CDR1 reads DFQATT; CDR2 reads SNEGSKA (reference sequence). Between the trimmed V and J ends, which lost 0 bases and 3 bases, there was a span of 14 bases. This CDR3 is 15 amino acids long. The CDR3 sequence is CSARDRLGEYYGYTF. DNA for the CDR3: TGCAGTGCTAGAGATCGGCTAGGGGAGTACTATGGCTACACCTTC.

The chain is built from TRBV7-6 and TRBJ1-1, with D unclear. Trimming took off 2 bases at V and 1 base at J, with 17 bases between the two ends. In germline, CDR1 is SGHVS, CDR2 FNYEAQ. The CDR3 sequence is 17 residues long. Here the CDR3 reads CASSLTRGQKGNTEAFF. CDR3 bases: TGTGCCAGCAGCTTAACTCGGGGTCAAAAGGGGAACACTGAAGCTTTCTTT.

The J gene is TRBJ1-6, the V gene TRBV4-1; D unclear. Germline loops: CDR1 MGHRA, CDR2 YSYEKL. This CDR3 has 14 residues. Trimming removed 0 bases from V and 8 bases from J, with 8 bases in between. The DNA for the CDR3 is TGCGCCAGCAGCCAAGATCGCCCTTATTCACCCCTCCACTTT. Residues: CASSQDRPYSPLHF.

This chain joins TRBV7-9 and TRBJ2-7; 12 bases fit TRBD2. Germline V CDR1 and CDR2: SEHNR, FQNEAQ (reference sequence). The CDR3 sequence is 15 residues long. V lost 4 bases, J lost 7 bases, and 8 bases stayed unmatched. The CDR3 DNA is TGTGCCAGCAGCTCACGACTAGCGGGGGTAGGTGAGCAGTACTTC. Translating it yields CASSSRLAGVGEQYF.

This sequence joins TRBV20-1 and TRBJ2-2, with 8 bases lining up with TRBD1. The germline gives CDR1 DFQATT, CDR2 SNEGSKA (reference sequence). This CDR3 has 17 residues. Trimming removed 2 bases from V and 7 bases from J; junction bases left unmatched: 15. The CDR3 bases are TGCAGTGCTAGACATGCCCGTACAGGGGGTAGAGGCGGGGAGCTGTTTTTT. It codes for CSARHARTGGRGGELFF.

This clonotype was seen only a few times. The V call is TRBV7-9, the J call TRBJ1-1; no reliable D call. Germline values: CDR1 SEHNR, CDR2 FQNEAQ (reference sequence). Trimming took 2 bases from V and 11 from J, leaving 9 bases between them. This CDR3 comprises 11 residues. The DNA of the CDR3 is TGTGCCAGCAGCTTAACGAGTGAGGCTTTCTTT. It is translated as CASSLTSEAFF.

This clonotype turned up a few times. This sequence joins TRBV20-1 and TRBJ2-7; D is uncertain. Trimming pared 0 bases from V and 3 bases from J, leaving 6 bases between. The germline gives CDR1 DFQATT, CDR2 SNEGSKA (reference sequence). CDR3 length equals 12 residues. CDR3 sequence reads: CSAREGLYEQYF. CDR3 bases: TGCAGTGCTAGAGAGGGTCTCTACGAGCAGTACTTC.

A few counts support this clonotype. This chain links TRBV12-3 or TRBV12-4 with TRBJ1-1; D gene ambiguous. The CDR3 runs 13 residues. V was pared by 2 bases and J by 1 base, with 5 bases between. In nucleotides, the CDR3 is TGTGCCAGCAGTTTAACTGCGAACACTGAAGCTTTCTTT. As protein: CASSLTANTEAFF.

This chain uses TRBV9 with TRBJ2-6; 8 bases fit TRBD1. The length of the CDR3 is 19 residues. V was clipped by 3 bases and J by 0 bases; unmatched bases: 11. CDR1 and CDR2 (germline): SGDLS, YYNGEE. CDR3 region: CASSGKQGVDRSGANVLTF. The CDR3 nucleotides are TGTGCCAGCAGCGGAAAACAGGGGGTCGATCGCTCTGGGGCCAACGTCCTGACTTTC.

The sample holds a few counts of this clonotype. The chain is built from TRBV6-6 and TRBJ2-1; D might be TRBD1 (5 bases). This CDR3 has 13 residues. V was shortened by 5 bases and J by 4 bases, with 9 bases between the two germline ends. From germline, CDR1 is MNHNY and CDR2 SVGAGI (reference sequence). CDR3 DNA sequence: TGTGCCAGCAGTCCTACAGGTTACAATGAGCAGTTCTTC. Translated, it gives CASSPTGYNEQFF.

This clonotype was seen more than once but under ten times. The rearrangement uses TRBV9 and TRBJ1-1; 8 bases fit TRBD1. After removal of 4 bases from V and 3 bases from J, the junction contained 8 bases not matched to a gene. Germline CDR1 SGDLS, CDR2 YYNGEE. This CDR3 is built from 15 residues. The CDR3 loop reads CASSRGQARYTEAFF. The CDR3 bases are TGTGCCAGCAGCCGGGGACAGGCGCGGTACACTGAAGCTTTCTTT.

This clonotype has a count of ten or more. The rearrangement links TRBV12-3 or TRBV12-4 to TRBJ2-3; D is possibly TRBD1 (6 bases). V was clipped by 2 bases and J by 2 bases, with 11 bases between them. The length of the CDR3 is 15 residues. The CDR3 nucleotides are TGTGCCAGCAGTTTATTAGCAGGGGTCACAGATACGCAGTATTTT. Translation: CASSLLAGVTDTQYF.

The chain employs TRBV25-1 and TRBJ2-5; no reliable D call. The CDR3 spans 13 residues. Trimming took off 2 bases at V and 1 base at J, with 5 bases between the two ends. Germline V lookup: CDR1 MGHDK, CDR2 SYGVNS. The CDR3 DNA reads TGTGCCAGCAGTGAAGATGCCCAAGAGACCCAGTACTTC. Translating it yields CASSEDAQETQYF.